This TCR beta chain was recovered during a study of T-cell reconstitution after alpha-beta-depleted transplantation in children. This clonotype was counted a few times. Researchers prepared the TCRbeta library using unique molecular identifiers, the study reports. MiXCR was run by TCRdb on the PCR reads, yielding one entry per CDR3 protein. This table holds 380,000 or so distinct CDR3 sequences, about an eighth found once. The germline gives CDR1 MNHNS, CDR2 SASEGT. The CDR3 spans 14 residues. The ends lost 6 bases at V and 5 bases at J; junction bases unmatched: 9. The sequencing here drew on PBMCs, taken from the stem cell graft. This TCR came from a human donor who donated a stem cell graft to a child with Fanconi anemia. The V call is TRBV6-1, the J call TRBJ2-5; 7 bases match TRBD1. The CDR3: CASRSDRVLETQYF. In nucleotides, the CDR3 is TGTGCCAGCAGGAGCGACAGGGTTTTGGAGACCCAGTACTTC.